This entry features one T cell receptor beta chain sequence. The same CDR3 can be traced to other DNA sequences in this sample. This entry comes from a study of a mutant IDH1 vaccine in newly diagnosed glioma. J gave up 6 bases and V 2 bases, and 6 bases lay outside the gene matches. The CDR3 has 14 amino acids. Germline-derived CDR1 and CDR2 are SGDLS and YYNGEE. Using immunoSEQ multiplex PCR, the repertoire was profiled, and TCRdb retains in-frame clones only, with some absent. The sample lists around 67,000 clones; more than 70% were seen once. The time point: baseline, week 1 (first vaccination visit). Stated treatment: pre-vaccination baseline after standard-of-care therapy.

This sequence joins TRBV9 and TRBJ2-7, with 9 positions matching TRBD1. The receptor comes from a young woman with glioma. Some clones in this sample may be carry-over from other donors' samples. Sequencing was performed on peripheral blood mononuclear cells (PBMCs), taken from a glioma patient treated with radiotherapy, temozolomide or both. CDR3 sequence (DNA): TGTGCCAGCAGCGTTTGGACAGGGGAGGGCGAGCAGTACTTC. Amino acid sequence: CASSVWTGEGEQYF.